The rows below give T cell receptor beta chains drawn from one sample of a study of T cell changes during pregnancy in multiple sclerosis. The protocol was immunoSEQ multiplex PCR, while the TCRdb copy is restricted to in-frame clones and leaves out a portion. The sample includes over 30,000 clones, approximately 88% of them seen just once. The sample consisted of CD4+ T cells from peripheral blood mononuclear cells, taken before pregnancy. These receptors were collected from a female donor with multiple sclerosis, enrolled in a pregnancy study. Each CDR3 is given with its conserved first and last residue. The D gene is left open where the match is weak. Size values are once, few and many counts, or a class for expanded clones, and some rows have none.

v_gene: TRBV6-5
j_gene: TRBJ1-5
d_gene: -
abundance: -
CDR3nt: TGTGCCAGCAGTTACAGTCAACAGGGATTCCAGCCCCAGCATTTT
CDR3aa: CASSYSQQGFQPQHF

v_gene: TRBV11-2
j_gene: TRBJ2-1
d_gene: -
abundance: -
CDR3nt: TGTGCCAGCAGCTTGGAGCGGTTCGAGCAGTTCTTC
CDR3aa: CASSLERFEQFF

v_gene: TRBV7-2
j_gene: TRBJ2-1
d_gene: -
abundance: once
CDR3nt: TGTGCCAGCAGCCCGAGGGCTACGTACAATGAGCAGTTCTTC
CDR3aa: CASSPRATYNEQFF

v_gene: TRBV4-3
j_gene: TRBJ2-2
d_gene: -
abundance: -
CDR3nt: TGCGCCAGCAGCTCCGAGGGGGGGAGAACCGGGGAGCTGTTTTTT
CDR3aa: CASSSEGGRTGELFF

v_gene: TRBV4-1
j_gene: TRBJ1-4
d_gene: TRBD1
abundance: once
CDR3nt: TGCGCCAGCAGCCACACCCCTGGGACAGTCCAGGAAAAACTGTTTTTT
CDR3aa: CASSHTPGTVQEKLFF

v_gene: TRBV10-1
j_gene: TRBJ2-2
d_gene: TRBD2
abundance: -
CDR3nt: TGCGCCAGCAGTGAGTCTAGCGGGACCCTTAACACCGGGGAGCTGTTTTTT
CDR3aa: CASSESSGTLNTGELFF

v_gene: TRBV5-4
j_gene: TRBJ2-2
d_gene: TRBD2
abundance: -
CDR3nt: TGTGCCAGCAGCCCAGTCGGTGGGAGGGACACCGGGGAGCTGTTTTTT
CDR3aa: CASSPVGGRDTGELFF

v_gene: TRBV6-1
j_gene: TRBJ2-5
d_gene: -
abundance: -
CDR3nt: TGTGCCAGCAGTGGCCCCGGGAGTTTCGAGGAGACCCAGTACTTC
CDR3aa: CASSGPGSFEETQYF

v_gene: TRBV6-1
j_gene: TRBJ2-7
d_gene: TRBD1
abundance: -
CDR3nt: TGTGCCAGCACCCATGACAGGGGATACGAGCAGTACTTC
CDR3aa: CASTHDRGYEQYF

v_gene: TRBV10-1
j_gene: TRBJ1-3
d_gene: -
abundance: -
CDR3nt: TGCGCCAGCATAGCGGACCTCTCTGGAAACACCATATATTTT
CDR3aa: CASIADLSGNTIYF

v_gene: TRBV10-3
j_gene: TRBJ1-4
d_gene: -
abundance: -
CDR3nt: TGTGCCATCAGGAAGGACAGATCCAACCATGAAAAACTGTTTTTT
CDR3aa: CAIRKDRSNHEKLFF

v_gene: TRBV5-1
j_gene: TRBJ2-1
d_gene: -
abundance: -
CDR3nt: TGCGCCAGCAGCTTGGCAGGGGACAATGAGCAGTTCTTC
CDR3aa: CASSLAGDNEQFF

v_gene: TRBV12-5
j_gene: TRBJ2-7
d_gene: TRBD2
abundance: -
CDR3nt: TGTGCTAGTGGTTTGATTAGCGGGACCGCATACGAGCAGTACTTC
CDR3aa: CASGLISGTAYEQYF

v_gene: TRBV5-1
j_gene: TRBJ2-5
d_gene: -
abundance: -
CDR3nt: TGCGCCAGCAGCTCGGGAGACGGGGAGACCCAGTACTTC
CDR3aa: CASSSGDGETQYF

v_gene: TRBV7-2
j_gene: TRBJ2-1
d_gene: TRBD2
abundance: -
CDR3nt: TGTGCCAGCAGCTTAGTGCTAGCGGTGAATGAGCAGTTCTTC
CDR3aa: CASSLVLAVNEQFF

v_gene: TRBV5-4
j_gene: TRBJ2-5
d_gene: TRBD1
abundance: few
CDR3nt: TGTGCCAGCAGCCGGGACAGAAAAGAGACCCAGTACTTC
CDR3aa: CASSRDRKETQYF

v_gene: TRBV28
j_gene: TRBJ2-1
d_gene: TRBD2
abundance: -
CDR3nt: TGTGCCATTTCAAGCGGGAGCGACCAGGATGAGCAGTTCTTC
CDR3aa: CAISSGSDQDEQFF

v_gene: TRBV5-1
j_gene: TRBJ2-7
d_gene: TRBD2
abundance: once
CDR3nt: TGCGCCAGCAGCTTGGAAGCGGGGGCCGCCTACGAGCAGTACTTC
CDR3aa: CASSLEAGAAYEQYF

v_gene: TRBV19
j_gene: TRBJ2-3
d_gene: TRBD1
abundance: -
CDR3nt: TGTGCCAGTAGTAGGGACAGGAACCCCCCAGATACGCAGTATTTT
CDR3aa: CASSRDRNPPDTQYF

v_gene: TRBV19
j_gene: TRBJ2-5
d_gene: -
abundance: -
CDR3nt: TGTGCCAGTAGTAGGTCAGACAGCCTCCAAGAGACCCAGTACTTC
CDR3aa: CASSRSDSLQETQYF